The 26 T cell receptor beta chains below all came from one sample that was sequenced in a study of cytomegalovirus exposure and HLA in healthy donors (dated 2017 in TCRdb). The library came from the immunoSEQ multiplex PCR assay. The multiplex PCR relied on a mix of 60 forward primers for TCR Vbeta segments and 13 reverse primers for TCR Jbeta segments. TCRdb provides this immuneACCESS table in a form limited to in-frame rearrangements. Some clones are lacking; in checked studies, under half of them reflect an unresolved V gene, and why the rest are absent is not known. Counted in this sample were around 170,000 clones; around 75% of them appeared once. The ten largest clones represent 6.3% of the sample. Material for sequencing was PBMCs. The receptors originated from a middle-aged man in good health and CMV-seropositive.

This CDR3 reads CASSLGGQGSYEQYF. The CDR3 DNA is TGTGCCAGCAGCTTAGGTGGACAGGGCTCCTACGAGCAGTACTTC. The rearrangement joins TRBV7-9 to TRBJ2-7, with 8 bases matching TRBD1. This CDR3 region has 15 residues. Germline V lookup: CDR1 SEHNR, CDR2 FQNEAQ (reference sequence). The V segment lost 1 base and the J segment 0 bases; nucleotides outside the gene matches: 2.

The rearrangement uses TRBV10-2 and TRBJ2-7, with 8 bases aligning to TRBD1. The length of the CDR3 is 16 residues. The ends lost 6 bases at V and 4 bases at J; junction bases unmatched: 14. CDR1 is WSHSY and CDR2 is SAAADI in the germline V gene. CDR3 nucleotide sequence: TGCGCCAGCAGCCGGCCCTCAGGGGGCAGTGGGTACGAGCAGTACTTC. Protein: CASSRPSGGSGYEQYF.

CDR3 DNA sequence: TGTGCCAGCAGCTTAGCCGGGACTAGCGGGCCCACAGATACGCAGTATTTT. It codes for CASSLAGTSGPTDTQYF. This chain uses TRBV7-3 with TRBJ2-3, with 12 bases fitting TRBD2. CDR1 and CDR2 from the germline V gene are SGHTA and FQGTGA. The CDR3 runs to 17 residues. After removal of 2 bases from V and 2 bases from J, the junction contained 5 bases not matched to a gene.

The chain joins TRBV25-1 to TRBJ2-1; D unresolved. CDR3 length: 14 amino acids. V dropped 4 bases and J dropped 1 base, with 8 bases sitting between them. CDR1 and CDR2 (germline): MGHDK, SYGVNS. CDR3: CASSAPSSYNEQFF. CDR3 DNA sequence: TGTGCCAGCAGTGCCCCCAGTTCCTACAATGAGCAGTTCTTC.

The gene calls are TRBV5-4 and TRBJ2-5, with 12 bases fitting TRBD2. Looked up from germline, CDR1 is SGHNT and CDR2 is YYREEE (reference sequence). This CDR3 region has 17 residues. After removal of 1 base from V and 5 bases from J, the junction contained 9 bases not matched to a gene. The CDR3 is CASSLYIRTSGVETQYF. CDR3 coding DNA: TGTGCCAGCAGCTTGTATATTAGGACTAGCGGGGTTGAGACCCAGTACTTC.

The sample holds one count of this clone. The chain couples TRBV6-5 to TRBJ1-2; 8 positions agree with TRBD1. The CDR3 runs 15 residues. CDR1 is MNHEY, CDR2 SVGAGI, per germline. Trimming removed 6 bases from V and 6 bases from J; junction bases left unmatched: 12. CDR3 DNA sequence: TGTGCCAGCAGGGTACGACAGGGGCAACCCGATGGCTACACCTTC. Its protein is CASRVRQGQPDGYTF.

J is TRBJ1-3 and V is TRBV6-5; 7 nucleotides line up with TRBD1. CDR1 is MNHEY and CDR2 is SVGAGI in the germline V gene. CDR3 length: 14 amino acids. The V gene end was trimmed by 5 bases and the J gene end by 2 bases; junction bases not matched to a gene: 3. CDR3 DNA sequence: TGTGCCAGCAGTCCACAGGGGACTGGAAACACCATATATTTT. As protein: CASSPQGTGNTIYF.

The chain recombines TRBV29-1 with TRBJ2-5; tentative D call: TRBD1 (6 bases). The J call may not be correct, given that the DNA end is closer to TRBJ2-7. The CDR3 is 13 amino acids. Germline V lookup: CDR1 SQVTM, CDR2 ANQGSEA. Here the CDR3 reads CSVDQGSSYEQYF. For the CDR3, the DNA is TGCAGCGTTGATCAGGGGAGCTCCTACGAGCAGTACTTC.

V gene TRBV7-9 combines with J gene TRBJ1-4; no clear D gene. This CDR3 contains 15 residues. With 6 bases removed from V and 6 bases from J, the gap between germline ends came to 17 bases. Germline values: CDR1 SEHNR, CDR2 FQNEAQ (reference sequence). The CDR3 region has the DNA TGTGCCAGCAGAATAGGGCGGAGCGGTGATGAAAAACTGTTTTTT. This codes for CASRIGRSGDEKLFF.

This chain connects TRBV4-1 to TRBJ1-5, with 7 bases that match TRBD1. The CDR3 totals 16 residues. The trim removed 2 bases at V and 4 bases at J, leaving 8 bases unmatched. In germline, CDR1 is MGHRA, CDR2 YSYEKL. CDR3 DNA sequence: TGCGCCAGCAGCCAACGAGACGACAGGGCTAATCAGCCCCAGCATTTT. Translated: CASSQRDDRANQPQHF.

The rearrangement joins TRBV5-1 to TRBJ2-1, with a weak D call TRBD2 (6 bases). Deletions cut 0 bases from V and 5 bases from J, with 12 bases between. The CDR3 consists of 15 residues. The germline V gene encodes CDR1 SGHRS and CDR2 YFSETQ. The CDR3 here is CASSLEGSGDNEQFF. CDR3 DNA: TGCGCCAGCAGCTTGGAGGGTAGCGGCGACAATGAGCAGTTCTTC.

This sequence joins TRBV4-3 and TRBJ2-7, with D perhaps TRBD2 (5 bases). Germline CDR1 LGHNA, CDR2 YSLEER. V lost 1 base to trimming and J lost 3 bases, with 7 bases between them. The CDR3 loop spans 13 amino acids. This CDR3 is CASSQVRGYEQYF. CDR3 DNA sequence: TGCGCCAGCAGCCAAGTACGGGGCTACGAGCAGTACTTC.

In its sample, this clone was seen a few times. The genes are TRBV19 and TRBJ1-1; possible D gene TRBD1, 6 bases. Germline assignment: CDR1 LNHDA and CDR2 SQIVND (reference sequence). The CDR3 extends over 14 amino acids. Trimming took off 5 bases at V and 5 bases at J, with 15 bases between the two ends. The CDR3 sequence is CASSQGTDLTEAFF. The DNA for the CDR3 is TGTGCCAGTAGTCAGGGGACGGACCTAACTGAAGCTTTCTTT.

CDR3 amino acids: CASSDRASGANTGELFF. The CDR3 coding sequence is TGCGCCAGCAGTGATAGGGCTAGCGGGGCGAACACCGGGGAGCTGTTTTTT. The rearrangement joins TRBV10-2 to TRBJ2-2; 9 bases map to TRBD2. CDR1 and CDR2 (germline): WSHSY, SAAADI. With 3 bases clipped from V and 0 bases from J, the junction kept 5 bases outside the gene matches. CDR3 length: 17 amino acids.

This clone was recorded only once. V and J are TRBV28 and TRBJ2-5, with 9 bases aligning to TRBD2. The CDR3 spans 15 residues. Trimming removed 3 bases from V and 1 base from J; junction bases left unmatched: 3. CDR1 is MDHEN, CDR2 SYDVKM, per germline. The CDR3 protein is CASSFSSGSQETQYF. In DNA form, the CDR3 reads TGTGCCAGCAGTTTTAGTAGCGGGAGCCAAGAGACCCAGTACTTC.

In its sample, this clone was seen once. The V call is TRBV5-4, the J call TRBJ2-2; 8 bases match TRBD2. Trimming at V came to 0 bases and at J to 4 bases, leaving 5 bases not matched to a gene. The CDR3 is 16 amino acids. CDR1 and CDR2 from the germline V gene are SGHNT and YYREEE (reference sequence). The CDR3, as DNA: TGTGCCAGCAGCTTGGGGCGACGGGGGGGCACCGGGGAGCTGTTTTTT. Its translation: CASSLGRRGGTGELFF. Variable domain in full (rest from reference TRBV5-4 and TRBJ2-2): ETGVTQSPTHLIKTRGQQVTLRCSSQSGHNTVSWYQQALGQGPQFIFQYYREEENGRGNFPPRFSGLQFPNYSSELNVNALELDDSALYLCASSLGRRGGTGELFFGEGSRLTVL.

The chain has TRBV7-2 and TRBJ1-2; 7 bases are a match to TRBD1. J was trimmed by 1 base and V by 2 bases; bases with no gene match: 4. In germline, CDR1 is SGHTA, CDR2 FQGNSA. The CDR3 has 15 residues. DNA for the CDR3: TGTGCCAGCAGCTTATACAGGGGCTATAACTATGGCTACACCTTC. Amino acid sequence: CASSLYRGYNYGYTF.

Regarding this clone: At one end, the junction sequence differs from germline, possibly due to a read error. This rearrangement joins TRBV7-9 to TRBJ1-5; 7 bases align to TRBD1. This CDR3 spans 15 amino acids. Per the germline V gene, CDR1 is SEHNR and CDR2 is FQNEAQ (reference sequence). DNA of the CDR3: TGTTCCAGCAGCCCAGGGGGTCCAGGCAATCAGCCCCAGCATTTT. It is translated as CSSSPGGPGNQPQHF.

The chain couples TRBV6-1 to TRBJ1-1; TRBD1 matches at 8 bases. The CDR3 has 14 residues. Germline loops: CDR1 MNHNS, CDR2 SASEGT. Trimming took 5 bases from V and 4 from J; bases not matched to a gene: 6. CDR3 sequence (DNA): TGTGCCAGCAGTCCGTTGGACAGGGCCACTGAAGCTTTCTTT. This encodes CASSPLDRATEAFF.

The gene calls are TRBV9 and TRBJ1-2; perhaps TRBD1 as D (5 bases). Germline CDR1 SGDLS, CDR2 YYNGEE. The CDR3 consists of 15 residues. Trimming took off 4 bases at V and 3 bases at J, with 16 bases between the two ends. CDR3 sequence reads: CASSPSGGVDYGYTF. Here the CDR3 DNA reads TGTGCCAGCAGCCCTAGCGGGGGGGTTGACTATGGCTACACCTTC.

The chain couples TRBV5-1 to TRBJ2-1, with D perhaps TRBD1 (5 bases). The CDR3 has 13 residues. V was trimmed by 6 bases and J by 4 bases, leaving 11 bases between them. Germline V gene lookup returns CDR1 SGHRS and CDR2 YFSETQ. The CDR3 sequence is CASTSTAYNEQFF. DNA for the CDR3: TGCGCCAGCACCTCGACAGCTTACAATGAGCAGTTCTTC.

The chain has TRBV9 and TRBJ1-1; possibly TRBD1 for D (5 bases). Trimming removed 4 bases from V and 1 base from J, with 11 bases in between. From germline, CDR1 is SGDLS and CDR2 YYNGEE. The length of the CDR3 is 14 residues. CDR3 nucleotides: TGTGCCAGCAGCTACGGACACCAGAACACTGAAGCTTTCTTT. Translated: CASSYGHQNTEAFF. Together with reference TRBV9 and TRBJ1-1, the CDR3 gives the full variable domain: DSGVTQTPKHLITATGQRVTLRCSPRSGDLSVYWYQQSLDQGLQFLIQYYNGEERAKGNILERFSAQQFPDLHSELNLSSLELGDSALYFCASSYGHQNTEAFFGQGTRLTVV.

The chain links TRBV6-4 to TRBJ1-6; 7 nucleotides line up with TRBD1. The junction had 2 bases not matched to a gene; V was cut back by 2 bases and J by 7 bases. From germline, CDR1 is MRHNA and CDR2 SNTAGT. The CDR3 runs to 14 residues. CDR3 region: CASSDGTANSPLHF. CDR3 bases: TGTGCCAGCAGTGACGGGACAGCCAATTCACCCCTCCACTTT.

This clone has only a few counts. The J gene is TRBJ2-1, the V gene TRBV11-2; 10 bases fit TRBD2. V lost 4 bases to trimming and J lost 10 bases; unmatched junction nucleotides: 16. Germline V gene sequence: CDR1 SGHAT, CDR2 FQNNGV. The CDR3 covers 17 residues. CDR3 region: CASSSYRPAGGHWEQFF. Here the CDR3 DNA reads TGTGCCAGCAGCTCCTATAGACCAGCGGGGGGGCATTGGGAGCAGTTCTTC.

The V call is TRBV30, the J call TRBJ1-6; tentatively, D is TRBD1 (5 bases). This CDR3 comprises 16 residues. With 7 bases removed from V and 7 bases from J, the gap between germline ends came to 23 bases. Germline V gene data show CDR1 as GTSNPN and CDR2 as SVGIG (reference sequence). CDR3 sequence: CASRPIGGAGNSPLHF. The CDR3 DNA reads TGTGCCTCTCGCCCGATAGGAGGGGCGGGGAATTCACCCCTCCACTTT.

The rearrangement joins TRBV6-6 to TRBJ1-5; TRBD1 agrees at 9 bases. The V segment lost 7 bases and the J segment 1 base; nucleotides outside the gene matches: 8. This CDR3 comprises 16 residues. Germline V lookup: CDR1 MNHNY, CDR2 SVGAGI (reference sequence). The CDR3 region is CASIKTGGKSNQPQHF. CDR3 bases: TGTGCCAGCATAAAGACAGGGGGTAAGAGCAATCAGCCCCAGCATTTT.